The clone carrying this T cell receptor beta chain was observed once. The antigen is undetermined. Clones were read by immunoSEQ multiplex PCR, and TCRdb kept only the in-frame ones, dropping some. Among some 100,000 clones listed, about 83% were seen once. These data come from a study of T cell responses to AZD1222 COVID-19 vaccine. Study-level results: Vaccine-associated CD4 TCRs ranged over spike, dominating at 160-218 and 743-854.

Germline values: CDR1 SGHDN, CDR2 FVKESK. Trimming stripped 1 base from V and 2 bases from J, with 11 bases between. There are 15 residues in the CDR3. The clonotype comes from an adult in good health. This chain uses TRBV14 with TRBJ1-1, with D tentatively TRBD1 (5 bases). The sample consisted of peripheral blood, taken on day 0 of AZD1222 vaccination. The CDR3 spells CASSQVRGPNTEAFF. Here the CDR3 DNA reads TGTGCCAGCAGCCAAGTTAGGGGCCCCAACACTGAAGCTTTCTTT.